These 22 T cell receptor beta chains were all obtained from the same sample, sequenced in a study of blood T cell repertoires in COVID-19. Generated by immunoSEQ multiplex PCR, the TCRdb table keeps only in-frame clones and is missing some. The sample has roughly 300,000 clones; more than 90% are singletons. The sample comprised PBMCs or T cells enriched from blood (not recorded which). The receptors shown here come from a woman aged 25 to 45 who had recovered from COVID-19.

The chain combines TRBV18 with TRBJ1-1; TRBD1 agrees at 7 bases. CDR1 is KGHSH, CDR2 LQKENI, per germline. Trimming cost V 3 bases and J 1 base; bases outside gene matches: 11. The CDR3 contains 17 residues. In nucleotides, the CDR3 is TGTGCCAGCTCACCTCGGAAACAGGGGATGGGGAACACTGAAGCTTTCTTT. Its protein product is CASSPRKQGMGNTEAFF.

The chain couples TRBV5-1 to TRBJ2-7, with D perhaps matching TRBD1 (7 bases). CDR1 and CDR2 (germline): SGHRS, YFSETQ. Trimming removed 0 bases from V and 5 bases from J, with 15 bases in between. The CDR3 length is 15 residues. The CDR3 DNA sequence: TGCGCCAGCAGCTTGGAGGCAGGGGGGTGGAACGAGCAGTACTTC. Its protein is CASSLEAGGWNEQYF.

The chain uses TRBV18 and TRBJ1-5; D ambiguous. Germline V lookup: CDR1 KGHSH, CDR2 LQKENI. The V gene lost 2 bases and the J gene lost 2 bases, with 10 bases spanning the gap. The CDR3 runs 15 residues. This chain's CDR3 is CASSPAGGRNQPQHF. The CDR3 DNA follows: TGTGCCAGCTCACCAGCGGGCGGGCGCAATCAGCCCCAGCATTTT.

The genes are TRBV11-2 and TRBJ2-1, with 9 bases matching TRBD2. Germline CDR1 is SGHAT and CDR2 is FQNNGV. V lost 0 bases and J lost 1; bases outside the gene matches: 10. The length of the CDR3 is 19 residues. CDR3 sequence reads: CASSLDGGGAGVSYNEQFF. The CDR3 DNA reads TGTGCCAGCAGCTTAGACGGCGGGGGGGCCGGAGTTTCCTACAATGAGCAGTTCTTC.

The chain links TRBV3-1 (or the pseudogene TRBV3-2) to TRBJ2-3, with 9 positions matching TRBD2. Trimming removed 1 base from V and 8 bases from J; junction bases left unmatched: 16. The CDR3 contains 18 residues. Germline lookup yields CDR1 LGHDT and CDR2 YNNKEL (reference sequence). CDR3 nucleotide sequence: TGTGCCAGCAGCCAAGGTTTGGGGGCGGGAGGGCCGTCCTTTACGCAGTATTTT. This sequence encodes CASSQGLGAGGPSFTQYF.

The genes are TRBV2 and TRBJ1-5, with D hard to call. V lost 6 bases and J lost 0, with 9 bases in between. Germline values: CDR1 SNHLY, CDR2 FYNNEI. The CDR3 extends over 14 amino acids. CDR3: CASRGGNSNQPQHF. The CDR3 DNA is TGTGCCAGCAGGGGAGGTAATAGCAATCAGCCCCAGCATTTT.

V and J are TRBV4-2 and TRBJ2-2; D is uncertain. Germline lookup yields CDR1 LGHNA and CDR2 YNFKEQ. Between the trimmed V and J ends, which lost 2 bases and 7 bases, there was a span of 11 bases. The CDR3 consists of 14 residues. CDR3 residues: CASSQPMSGGELFF. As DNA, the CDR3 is TGTGCCAGCAGCCAACCTATGTCGGGCGGGGAGCTGTTTTTT.

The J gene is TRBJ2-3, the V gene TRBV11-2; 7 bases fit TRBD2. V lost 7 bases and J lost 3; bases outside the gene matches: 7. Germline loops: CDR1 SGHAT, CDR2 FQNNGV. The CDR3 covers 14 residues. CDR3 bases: TGTGCCAGCAAACCCGGGGGAGGGACAGATACGCAGTATTTT. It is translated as CASKPGGGTDTQYF.

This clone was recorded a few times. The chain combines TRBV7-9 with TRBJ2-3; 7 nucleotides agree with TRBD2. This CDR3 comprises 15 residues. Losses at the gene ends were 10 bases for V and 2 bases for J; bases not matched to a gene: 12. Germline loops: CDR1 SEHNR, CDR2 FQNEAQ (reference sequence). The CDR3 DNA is TGTGCCATTCCGCTTGGGGGGAGGGCCACAGATACGCAGTATTTT. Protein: CAIPLGGRATDTQYF.

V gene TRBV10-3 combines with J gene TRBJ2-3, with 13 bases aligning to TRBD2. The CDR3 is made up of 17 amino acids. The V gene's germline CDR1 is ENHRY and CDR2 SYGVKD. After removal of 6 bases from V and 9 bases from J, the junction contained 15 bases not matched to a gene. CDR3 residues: CAIRISTGLAGEGTQYF. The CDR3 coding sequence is TGTGCCATCAGGATTTCTACTGGACTAGCGGGGGAGGGGACGCAGTATTTT.

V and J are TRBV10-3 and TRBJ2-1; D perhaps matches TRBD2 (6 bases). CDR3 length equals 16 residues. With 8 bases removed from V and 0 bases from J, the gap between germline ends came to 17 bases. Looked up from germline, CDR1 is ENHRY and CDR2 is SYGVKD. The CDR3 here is CAIRDWQSSSYNEQFF. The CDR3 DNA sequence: TGTGCCATCCGGGACTGGCAATCGAGCTCCTACAATGAGCAGTTCTTC.

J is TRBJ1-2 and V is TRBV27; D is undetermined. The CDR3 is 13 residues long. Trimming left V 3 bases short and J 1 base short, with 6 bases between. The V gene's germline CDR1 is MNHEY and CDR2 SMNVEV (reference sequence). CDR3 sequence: CASSFASNYGYTF. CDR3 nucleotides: TGTGCCAGCAGTTTCGCCAGTAACTATGGCTACACCTTC.

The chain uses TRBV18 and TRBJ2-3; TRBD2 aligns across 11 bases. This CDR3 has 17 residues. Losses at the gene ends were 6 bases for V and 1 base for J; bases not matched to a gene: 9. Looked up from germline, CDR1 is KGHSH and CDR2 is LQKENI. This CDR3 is CASSTLGTSGGTDTQYF. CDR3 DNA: TGTGCCAGCTCCACTCTCGGGACTAGCGGAGGCACAGATACGCAGTATTTT.

The chain's CDR3 is CSVVRANTEAFF. The CDR3 DNA reads as TGCAGCGTTGTCAGGGCCAACACTGAAGCTTTCTTT. The V and J genes are TRBV29-1 and TRBJ1-1; weak D call: TRBD1 (5 bases). This CDR3 is 12 amino acids long. Trimming shortened V by 4 bases and J by 2 bases, and 8 bases separated the two germline ends. The V gene's germline CDR1 is SQVTM and CDR2 ANQGSEA.

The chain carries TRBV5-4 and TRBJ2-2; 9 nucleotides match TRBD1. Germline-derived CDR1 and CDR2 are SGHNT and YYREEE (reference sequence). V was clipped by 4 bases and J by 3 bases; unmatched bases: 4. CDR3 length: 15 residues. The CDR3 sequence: CASSVRQGDTGELFF. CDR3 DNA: TGTGCCAGCAGCGTTCGACAGGGGGACACCGGGGAGCTGTTTTTT.

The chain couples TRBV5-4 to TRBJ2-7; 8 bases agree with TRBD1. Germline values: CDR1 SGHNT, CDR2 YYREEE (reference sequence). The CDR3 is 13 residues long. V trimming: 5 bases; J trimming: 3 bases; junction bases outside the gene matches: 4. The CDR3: CASSQTGGYEQYF. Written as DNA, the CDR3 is TGTGCCAGCAGTCAAACAGGGGGCTACGAGCAGTACTTC. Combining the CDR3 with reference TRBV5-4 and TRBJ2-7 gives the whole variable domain ETGVTQSPTHLIKTRGQQVTLRCSSQSGHNTVSWYQQALGQGPQFIFQYYREEENGRGNFPPRFSGLQFPNYSSELNVNALELDDSALYLCASSQTGGYEQYFGPGTRLTVT.

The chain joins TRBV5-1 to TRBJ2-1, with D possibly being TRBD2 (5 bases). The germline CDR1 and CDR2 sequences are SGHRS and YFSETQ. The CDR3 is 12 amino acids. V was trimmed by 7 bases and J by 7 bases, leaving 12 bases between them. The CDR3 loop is CASSSGGNEQFF. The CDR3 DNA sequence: TGCGCCAGCTCATCCGGCGGGAATGAGCAGTTCTTC.

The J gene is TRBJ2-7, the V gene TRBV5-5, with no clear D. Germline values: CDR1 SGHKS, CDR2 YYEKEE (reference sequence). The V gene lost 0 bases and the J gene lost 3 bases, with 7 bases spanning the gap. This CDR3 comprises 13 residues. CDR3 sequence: CASSLVPGYEQYF. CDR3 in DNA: TGTGCCAGCAGCTTGGTTCCCGGCTACGAGCAGTACTTC.

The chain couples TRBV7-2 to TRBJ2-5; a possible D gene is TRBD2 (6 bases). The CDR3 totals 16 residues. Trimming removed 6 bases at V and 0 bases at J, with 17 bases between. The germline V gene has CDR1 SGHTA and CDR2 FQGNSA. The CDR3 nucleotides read TGTGCCAGCAGACCCCCGGCACGGGACTACCAAGAGACCCAGTACTTC. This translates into CASRPPARDYQETQYF. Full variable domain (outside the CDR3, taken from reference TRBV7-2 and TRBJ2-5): GAGVSQSPSNKVTEKGKDVELRCDPISGHTALYWYRQSLGQGLEFLIYFQGNSAPDKSGLPSDRFSAERTGGSVSTLTIQRTQQEDSAVYLCASRPPARDYQETQYFGPGTRLLVL.

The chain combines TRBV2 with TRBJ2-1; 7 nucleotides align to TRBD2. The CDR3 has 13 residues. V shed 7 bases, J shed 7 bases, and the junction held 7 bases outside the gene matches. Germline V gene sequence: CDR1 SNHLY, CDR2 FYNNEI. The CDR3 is CASTREVLNEQFF. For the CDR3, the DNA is TGTGCCAGCACCCGGGAGGTCTTAAATGAGCAGTTCTTC.

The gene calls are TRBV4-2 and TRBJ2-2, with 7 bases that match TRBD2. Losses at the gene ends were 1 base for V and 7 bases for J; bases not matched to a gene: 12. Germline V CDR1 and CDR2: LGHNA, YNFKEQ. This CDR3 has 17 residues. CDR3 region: CASSQGPSGGSVGELFF. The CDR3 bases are TGTGCCAGCAGCCAAGGGCCATCGGGAGGATCGGTCGGGGAGCTGTTTTTT.

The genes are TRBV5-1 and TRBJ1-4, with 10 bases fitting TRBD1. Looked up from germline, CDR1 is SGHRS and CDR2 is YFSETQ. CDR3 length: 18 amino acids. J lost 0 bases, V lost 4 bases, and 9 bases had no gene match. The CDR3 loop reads CASSSRDRGPTTNEKLFF. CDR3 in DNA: TGCGCCAGCAGCAGCCGGGACAGGGGCCCCACAACTAATGAAAAACTGTTTTTT.